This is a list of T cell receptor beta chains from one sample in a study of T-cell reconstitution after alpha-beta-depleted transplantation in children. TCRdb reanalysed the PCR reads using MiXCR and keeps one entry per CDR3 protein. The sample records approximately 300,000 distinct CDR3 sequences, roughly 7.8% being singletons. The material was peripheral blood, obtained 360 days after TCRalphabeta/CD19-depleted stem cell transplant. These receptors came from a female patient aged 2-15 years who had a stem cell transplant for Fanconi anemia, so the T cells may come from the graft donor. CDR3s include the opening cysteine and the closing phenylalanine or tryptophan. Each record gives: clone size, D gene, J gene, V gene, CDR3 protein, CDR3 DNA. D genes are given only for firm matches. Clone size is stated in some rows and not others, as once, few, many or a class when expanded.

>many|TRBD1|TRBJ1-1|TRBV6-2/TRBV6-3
CASSYGGTGEAFF
TGTGCCAGCAGTTACGGAGGGACAGGTGAAGCTTTCTTT
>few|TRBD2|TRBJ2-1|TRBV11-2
CASSLVAGGFNEQFF
TGTGCCAGCAGCTTAGTAGCGGGGGGGTTCAATGAGCAGTTCTTC
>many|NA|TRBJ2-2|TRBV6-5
CASSYHPDNTGELFF
TGTGCCAGCAGTTACCACCCCGATAACACCGGGGAGCTGTTTTTT
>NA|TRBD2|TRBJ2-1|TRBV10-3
CAISSRSGRATDEQFF
TGTGCCATCAGTAGCCGTAGCGGGAGGGCCACGGATGAGCAGTTCTTC
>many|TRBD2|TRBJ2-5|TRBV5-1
CASSLAGRWETQYF
TGCGCCAGCAGCTTAGCGGGGAGGTGGGAGACCCAGTACTTC
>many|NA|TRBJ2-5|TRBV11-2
CASSLGGRVGETQYF
TGTGCCAGCAGCTTAGGAGGCCGAGTGGGTGAGACCCAGTACTTC
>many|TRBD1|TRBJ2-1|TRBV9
CASSVLGTGGVEQFF
TGTGCCAGCAGCGTACTCGGGACAGGAGGAGTTGAGCAGTTCTTC
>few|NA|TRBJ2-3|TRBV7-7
CASSQSGRTDTQYF
TGTGCTAGCAGCCAATCAGGGCGGACAGATACGCAGTATTTT
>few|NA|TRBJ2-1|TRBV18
CASSPPGSGTGNEQFF
TGTGCCAGCTCACCACCAGGAAGCGGGACAGGTAATGAGCAGTTCTTC
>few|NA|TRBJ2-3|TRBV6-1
CASDETGFFTDTQYF
TGTGCCAGCGACGAAACAGGGTTTTTCACAGATACGCAGTATTTT
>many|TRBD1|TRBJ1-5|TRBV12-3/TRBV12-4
CASSSTGGNQPQHF
TGTGCCAGCAGTTCCACAGGGGGCAATCAGCCCCAGCATTTT
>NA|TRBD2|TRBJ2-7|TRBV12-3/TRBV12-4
CASSHRLADYEQYF
TGTGCCAGCAGTCACCGACTAGCAGACTACGAGCAGTACTTC
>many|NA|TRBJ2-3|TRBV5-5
CASSLALALSTDTQYF
TGTGCCAGCAGCTTGGCCTTGGCCCTAAGCACAGATACGCAGTATTTT
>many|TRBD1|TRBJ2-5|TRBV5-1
CASSWDREETQYF
TGCGCCAGCAGTTGGGACAGAGAAGAGACCCAGTACTTC
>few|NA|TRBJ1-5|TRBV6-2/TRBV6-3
CASSYYEGAGQPQHF
TGTGCCAGCAGTTACTACGAGGGCGCGGGTCAGCCCCAGCATTTT
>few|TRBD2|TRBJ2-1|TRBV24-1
CATSDPRLAGGNEQFF
TGTGCCACCAGTGATCCCAGACTAGCGGGGGGTAATGAGCAGTTCTTC
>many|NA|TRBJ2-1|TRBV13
CASSPGTEEHNEQFF
TGTGCCAGCAGTCCAGGGACGGAAGAACACAATGAGCAGTTCTTC
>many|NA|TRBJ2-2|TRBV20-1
CSATPNTGELFF
TGCAGTGCTACCCCCAACACCGGGGAGCTGTTTTTT
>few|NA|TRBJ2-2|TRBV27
CASSLSRGGPNTGELFF
TGTGCCAGCAGTTTAAGTCGCGGGGGCCCGAACACCGGGGAGCTGTTTTTT
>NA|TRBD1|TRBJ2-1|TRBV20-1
CSARVIDRGRWGNEQFF
TGCAGTGCTAGAGTTATCGACAGGGGGCGCTGGGGGAATGAGCAGTTCTTC
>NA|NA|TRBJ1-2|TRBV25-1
CASSGWTTTYGYTF
TGTGCCAGCAGTGGCTGGACAACGACGTATGGCTACACCTTC
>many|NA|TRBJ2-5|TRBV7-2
CASSLRQQETQYF
TGTGCCAGCAGCTTGAGGCAGCAAGAGACCCAGTACTTC
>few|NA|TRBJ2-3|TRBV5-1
CASSSVGTQYF
TGCGCCAGCAGCTCGGTGGGTACGCAGTATTTT
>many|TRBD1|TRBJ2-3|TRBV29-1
CSVAGTGYTDTQYF
TGCAGCGTCGCCGGGACAGGCTACACAGATACGCAGTATTTT
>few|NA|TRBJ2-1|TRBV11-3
CASSLRTNPYNEQFF
TGTGCCAGCAGCTTAAGGACAAACCCCTACAATGAGCAGTTCTTC
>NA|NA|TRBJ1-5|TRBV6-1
CASKRGDNQPQHF
TGTGCCAGCAAGAGGGGAGACAATCAGCCCCAGCATTTT
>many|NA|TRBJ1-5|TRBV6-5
CASSYSIGQSNQPQHF
TGTGCCAGCAGTTACTCTATAGGACAGAGCAATCAGCCCCAGCATTTT
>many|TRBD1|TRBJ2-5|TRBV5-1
CASSHRGDQETQYF
TGCGCCAGCTCCCACAGGGGGGACCAAGAGACCCAGTACTTC
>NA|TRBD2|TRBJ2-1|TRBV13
CASLRGLAVNEQFF
TGTGCCAGCTTAAGGGGACTAGCGGTCAATGAGCAGTTCTTC
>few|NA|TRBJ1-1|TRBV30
CAWSQDTEAFF
TGTGCCTGGAGTCAAGACACTGAAGCTTTCTTT
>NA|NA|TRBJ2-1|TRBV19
CASSILQGRSNEQFF
TGTGCCAGTAGTATATTGCAGGGTCGAAGCAATGAGCAGTTCTTC
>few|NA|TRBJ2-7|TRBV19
CASSIDQRTYEQYF
TGTGCCAGTAGTATAGATCAGAGGACCTACGAGCAGTACTTC
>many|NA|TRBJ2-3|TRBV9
CASSVSGYADTQYF
TGTGCCAGCAGCGTCAGCGGGTACGCAGATACGCAGTATTTT
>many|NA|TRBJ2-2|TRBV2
CASSEFGGAHGELFF
TGTGCCAGCAGTGAATTCGGGGGCGCGCATGGGGAGCTGTTTTTT
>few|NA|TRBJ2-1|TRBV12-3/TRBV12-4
CASRRPGESYNEQFF
TGTGCCAGCAGGCGCCCGGGGGAGTCCTACAATGAGCAGTTCTTC
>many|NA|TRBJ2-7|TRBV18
CASSPPGTYEQYF
TGTGCCAGCTCACCACCCGGGACCTACGAGCAGTACTTC
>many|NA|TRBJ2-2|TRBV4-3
CASSQVTASRRTGELFF
TGCGCCAGCAGCCAAGTCACGGCTAGTCGTCGCACCGGGGAGCTGTTTTTT
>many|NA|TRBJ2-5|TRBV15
CATSRGRAYQETQYF
TGTGCCACCAGCAGGGGTCGGGCGTACCAAGAGACCCAGTACTTC
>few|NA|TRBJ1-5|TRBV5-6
CASSLWAGGSQPQHF
TGTGCCAGCAGCTTGTGGGCAGGTGGGAGTCAGCCCCAGCATTTT
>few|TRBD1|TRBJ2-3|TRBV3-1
CASSQDDRGPMEDTQYF
TGTGCCAGCAGCCAAGACGACAGGGGTCCGATGGAAGATACGCAGTATTTT
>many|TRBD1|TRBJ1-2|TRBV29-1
CSVAGQGGVNYGYTF
TGCAGCGTTGCAGGACAGGGGGGTGTTAACTATGGCTACACCTTC
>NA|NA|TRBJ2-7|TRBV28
CASSLTAGTAISYEQYF
TGTGCCAGCAGTTTGACCGCCGGGACCGCCATTTCCTACGAGCAGTACTTC
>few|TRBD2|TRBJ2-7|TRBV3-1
CATGTSGTYEQYF
TGTGCCACCGGGACTAGCGGTACCTACGAGCAGTACTTC
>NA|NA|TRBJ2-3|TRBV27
CASSRTSPFTDTQYF
TGTGCCAGCAGTCGGACCTCCCCGTTCACAGATACGCAGTATTTT
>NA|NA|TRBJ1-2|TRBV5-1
CASSKGRANYGYTF
TGCGCCAGCAGCAAGGGCAGGGCTAACTATGGCTACACCTTC
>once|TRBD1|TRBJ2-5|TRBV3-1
CASSTRQGVGTQYF
TGTGCCAGCAGCACCCGGCAGGGGGTGGGGACCCAGTACTTC
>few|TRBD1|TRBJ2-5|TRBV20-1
CSASGTGGVETQYF
TGCAGTGCTTCCGGGACAGGGGGCGTAGAGACCCAGTACTTC
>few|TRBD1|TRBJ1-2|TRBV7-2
CASSWDRGLVGYTF
TGTGCCAGCAGTTGGGACAGGGGCCTGGTGGGCTACACCTTC
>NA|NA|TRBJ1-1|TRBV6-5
CASSYLLLNTEAFF
TGTGCCAGCAGTTACCTCCTTTTGAACACTGAAGCTTTCTTT
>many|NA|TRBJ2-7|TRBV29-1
CSVWTQAYEQYF
TGCAGCGTCTGGACACAAGCCTACGAGCAGTACTTC
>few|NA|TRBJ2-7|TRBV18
CASSPLDSNYEQYF
TGTGCCAGCTCACCACTCGACTCCAACTACGAGCAGTACTTC
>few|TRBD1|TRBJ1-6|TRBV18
CASSPDGTANSPLHF
TGTGCCAGCTCACCCGACGGGACAGCTAATTCACCCCTCCACTTT
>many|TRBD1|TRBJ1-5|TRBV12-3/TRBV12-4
CASRDTSGQGNQPQHF
TGTGCCAGCAGGGATACCTCGGGACAGGGCAATCAGCCCCAGCATTTT
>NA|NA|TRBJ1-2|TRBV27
CASRPGPHPYGYTF
TGTGCCAGCCGCCCCGGGCCCCATCCATATGGCTACACCTTC
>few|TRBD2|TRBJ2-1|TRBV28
CASTIAGRPYNEQFF
TGTGCCAGCACAATAGCGGGGAGACCCTACAATGAGCAGTTCTTC
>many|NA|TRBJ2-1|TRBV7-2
CASSLVTRGSLYNEQFF
TGTGCCAGCAGCTTAGTGACTAGAGGGAGCCTATACAATGAGCAGTTCTTC
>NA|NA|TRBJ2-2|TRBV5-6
CASSSWVRGNTGEQFF
TGTGCCAGCAGCTCCTGGGTCCGAGGCAACACCGGGGAGCAGTTTTTT
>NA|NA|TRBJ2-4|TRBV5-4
CASSPVGMDIQYF
TGTGCCAGCAGCCCTGTGGGTATGGACATTCAGTACTTC
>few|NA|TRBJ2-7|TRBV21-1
CASSKVGLDLPTYEQYF
TGTGCCAGCAGCAAAGTAGGGCTAGACCTTCCAACCTACGAGCAGTACTTC
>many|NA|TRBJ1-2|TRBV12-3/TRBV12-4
CASGTGIYGYTF
TGTGCCAGCGGAACAGGGATTTATGGCTACACCTTC